A single sample is the source of the 30 T cell receptor beta chains below, sequenced in a study of shared clonotypes between healthy human individuals. Method: immunoSEQ multiplex PCR; TCRdb's copy keeps in-frame clones and lacks some. This sample carries around 2,100,000 clones, approximately 94% of them seen once, and the ten largest clones take around 1.2%. CD45RO negativity and positive selection for CCR7 defined naive CD8 cells, a population that excluded terminally differentiated effector memory CD45RA+ cells. The sequenced sample consisted of naive CD8+ T cells sorted from blood. The origin of the receptors is a man between 18 and 35 years old in good health.

This chain connects TRBV19 to TRBJ1-1; D not certain. This CDR3 comprises 12 residues. The ends were cut back, 9 bases at V and 8 bases at J, with 16 bases in the middle. Germline assignment: CDR1 LNHDA and CDR2 SQIVND (reference sequence). The CDR3 region is CASSPSLGEAFF. CDR3 bases: TGTGCCAGCAGTCCCTCGTTGGGAGAAGCTTTCTTT.

Points on this clone: A read error may produce the germline difference seen at one junction end. The chain carries TRBV30 and TRBJ2-2, with 7 nucleotides matching TRBD2. Germline loops: CDR1 GTSNPN, CDR2 SVGIG (reference sequence). The CDR3 sequence is 13 residues long. The CDR3 DNA follows: TGTGCCTGGAGCGGGAGGAACTCCGGGGAGCTGTTTTTT. Protein sequence: CAWSGRNSGELFF.

The genes are TRBV5-1 and TRBJ1-5, with unresolved D. Germline CDR1 SGHRS, CDR2 YFSETQ. This CDR3 has 14 residues. V dropped 0 bases and J dropped 1 base, with 5 bases sitting between them. The CDR3 nucleotides read TGCGCCAGCAGCTTGGGGACCAGCAATCAGCCCCAGCATTTT. Translated, it gives CASSLGTSNQPQHF.

V and J are TRBV30 and TRBJ2-5; 8 positions match TRBD1. Per germline, CDR1 GTSNPN and CDR2 SVGIG (reference sequence). The CDR3 loop spans 14 amino acids. The junction had 8 bases not matched to a gene; V was cut back by 4 bases and J by 4 bases. CDR3 region: CAWMGTGGRETQYF. The CDR3 nucleotides are TGTGCCTGGATGGGGACAGGAGGGAGAGAGACCCAGTACTTC. Looking up the rest from reference TRBV30 and TRBJ2-5 gives the full variable domain: SQTIHQWPATLVQPVGSPLSLECTVEGTSNPNLYWYRQAAGRGLQLLFYSVGIGQISSEVPQNLSASRPQDRQFILSSKKLLLSDSGFYLCAWMGTGGRETQYFGPGTRLLVL.

In its sample, this clone was seen once. The chain uses TRBV5-6 and TRBJ2-1; D is possibly TRBD1 (6 bases). The V gene lost 3 bases and the J gene lost 9 bases, with 10 bases spanning the gap. CDR3 length: 12 amino acids. CDR1 and CDR2 from the germline V gene are SGHDT and YYEEEE. The CDR3 loop reads CASSSQGSEQFF. CDR3 bases: TGTGCCAGCAGCTCACAGGGTAGTGAGCAGTTCTTC.

CDR3: CASSQAGTGNNEQFF. In DNA, the CDR3 is TGCGCCAGCAGCCAAGCCGGGACAGGGAACAATGAGCAGTTCTTC. V is TRBV4-3 and J is TRBJ2-1; 9 nucleotides match TRBD1. V was pared by 1 base and J by 5 bases, with 3 bases of the junction left unmatched. In germline, CDR1 is LGHNA, CDR2 YSLEER. This CDR3 comprises 15 residues.

The chain has TRBV7-2 and TRBJ2-7; perhaps TRBD1 as D (5 bases). The CDR3 totals 15 residues. The germline V gene has CDR1 SGHTA and CDR2 FQGNSA. The ends were cut back, 7 bases at V and 3 bases at J, with 19 bases in the middle. CDR3 sequence: CASIKTEEALYEQYF. CDR3 DNA sequence: TGTGCCAGCATCAAGACAGAGGAAGCCCTCTACGAGCAGTACTTC.

The genes are TRBV18 and TRBJ2-7; D may be TRBD2 (5 bases). The germline V gene encodes CDR1 KGHSH and CDR2 LQKENI. The CDR3 has 17 amino acids. Trimming pared 4 bases from V and 0 bases from J, leaving 19 bases between. CDR3 region: CASSRTLGEGSSYEQYF. The CDR3 region has the DNA TGTGCCAGCTCACGCACACTTGGTGAGGGTTCCTCCTACGAGCAGTACTTC.

The V and J genes are TRBV13 and TRBJ2-7; unclear D gene. Germline CDR1 PRHDT, CDR2 FYEKMQ (reference sequence). This CDR3 region has 12 residues. V lost 5 bases and J lost 4, with 9 bases in between. CDR3 residues: CASSAESYEQYF. The CDR3 DNA is TGTGCCAGCAGCGCCGAGAGTTACGAGCAGTACTTC.

J is TRBJ2-7 and V is TRBV27; TRBD1 agrees at 7 bases. Per the germline V gene, CDR1 is MNHEY and CDR2 is SMNVEV (reference sequence). J gave up 1 base and V 5 bases, and 8 bases lay outside the gene matches. The CDR3 runs to 15 residues. The CDR3 nucleotides read TGTGCCAGCAGTACAAAACAGGGGATATCCTACGAGCAGTACTTC. Amino acids: CASSTKQGISYEQYF.

The chain recombines TRBV5-5 with TRBJ1-5, with unresolved D. This CDR3 contains 14 residues. V was trimmed by 2 bases and J by 4 bases, leaving 10 bases between them. From germline, CDR1 is SGHKS and CDR2 YYEKEE (reference sequence). CDR3 protein: CASSFWTGNQPQHF. The CDR3 coding sequence is TGTGCCAGCAGCTTTTGGACGGGAAATCAGCCCCAGCATTTT. Full variable domain (missing parts from reference TRBV5-5 and TRBJ1-5): DAGVTQSPTHLIKTRGQQVTLRCSPISGHKSVSWYQQVLGQGPQFIFQYYEKEERGRGNFPDRFSARQFPNYSSELNVNALLLGDSALYLCASSFWTGNQPQHFGDGTRLSIL.

The rearrangement joins TRBV25-1 to TRBJ2-1; D is unclear. The V end lost 2 bases, the J end lost 5 bases, and 13 bases lay between the germline ends. Germline V gene lookup returns CDR1 MGHDK and CDR2 SYGVNS. The CDR3 spans 15 residues. CDR3 DNA sequence: TGTGCCAGCAGTGAACCCGGGCCAAGGGACAATGAGCAGTTCTTC. This codes for CASSEPGPRDNEQFF.

The chain links TRBV5-6 to TRBJ2-7; 7 nucleotides line up with TRBD2. Per germline, CDR1 SGHDT and CDR2 YYEEEE. V was pared by 4 bases and J by 0 bases, with 7 bases of the junction left unmatched. CDR3 length: 15 residues. The CDR3 protein is CASSLGGTSSYEQYF. CDR3 coding DNA: TGTGCCAGCAGCCTGGGGGGGACGAGCTCCTACGAGCAGTACTTC.

This rearrangement joins TRBV4-1 to TRBJ1-1; a possible D gene is TRBD1 (6 bases). Germline V CDR1 and CDR2: MGHRA, YSYEKL. CDR3 length: 14 residues. The V end was cut by 0 bases, the J end by 8 bases, with 13 bases between. CDR3 in DNA: TGCGCCAGCAGCCAAGAATCGTCCACAGGGGAAGCTTTCTTT. Translated, it gives CASSQESSTGEAFF.

The chain combines TRBV7-8 with TRBJ2-7; D is ambiguous. V lost 3 bases and J 1 base, leaving 7 bases between the germline ends. Germline values: CDR1 SGHVS, CDR2 FQNEAQ. This CDR3 contains 13 residues. This CDR3 reads CASSFTRSYEQYF. The DNA of the CDR3 is TGTGCCAGCAGCTTTACCCGTTCCTACGAGCAGTACTTC.

This clone came up once. The chain recombines TRBV27 with TRBJ2-5; D perhaps matches TRBD1 (6 bases). This CDR3 comprises 15 residues. Germline CDR1 is MNHEY and CDR2 is SMNVEV (reference sequence). Trimming left V 1 base short and J 1 base short, with 10 bases between. Written as DNA, the CDR3 is TGTGCCAGCAGTTTATTTGGGGGCCCCCAAGAGACCCAGTACTTC. Protein: CASSLFGGPQETQYF.

Worth noting for this clone: The sample has other DNA sequences that encode this CDR3 too. The chain has TRBV6-5 and TRBJ2-7; 9 positions match TRBD1. Per germline, CDR1 MNHEY and CDR2 SVGAGI. This CDR3 is 14 amino acids long. The ends lost 0 bases at V and 4 bases at J; junction bases unmatched: 1. CDR3 nucleotide sequence: TGTGCCAGCAGTTACTCGACAGGGGGATACGAGCAGTACTTC. Its protein is CASSYSTGGYEQYF.

V and J are TRBV30 and TRBJ2-5, with D perhaps TRBD1 or TRBD2 (5 bases each). V lost 5 bases and J lost 5, with 9 bases in between. The germline V gene has CDR1 GTSNPN and CDR2 SVGIG (reference sequence). CDR3 size: 11 residues. CDR3 DNA: TGTGCCTGGTTAGGGGAGGAGACCCAGTACTTC. Its protein is CAWLGEETQYF.

The chain recombines TRBV7-6 with TRBJ1-2; no firm D call. Germline CDR1 is SGHVS and CDR2 is FNYEAQ. The CDR3 sequence is 15 residues long. Trimming took off 2 bases at V and 1 base at J, with 11 bases between the two ends. The CDR3 here is CASSLSIGDNYGYTF. CDR3 bases: TGTGCCAGCAGCTTAAGTATCGGGGATAACTATGGCTACACCTTC.

Worth noting for this clone: Other nucleotide sequences from this sample produce the same CDR3. The chain recombines TRBV28 with TRBJ2-2; 7 positions agree with TRBD1. V lost 5 bases to trimming and J lost 4 bases; unmatched junction nucleotides: 1. Germline CDR1 is MDHEN and CDR2 is SYDVKM. This CDR3 has 13 residues. In DNA form, the CDR3 reads TGTGCCAGCAGTCCAGGGGGCACCGGGGAGCTGTTTTTT. It specifies CASSPGGTGELFF.

This sequence joins TRBV6-6 and TRBJ2-1; TRBD2 agrees at 8 bases. The trim removed 11 bases at V and 4 bases at J, leaving 7 bases unmatched. The CDR3 covers 13 residues. The germline V gene encodes CDR1 MNHNY and CDR2 SVGAGI (reference sequence). The CDR3 region is CAALAGLYNEQFF. CDR3 DNA: TGTGCCGCGTTAGCGGGGCTGTACAATGAGCAGTTCTTC.

This clone was found once. The rearrangement joins TRBV6-1 to TRBJ2-7; 10 bases align to TRBD1. Trimming cost V 4 bases and J 4 bases; bases outside gene matches: 7. The CDR3 is made up of 15 amino acids. The germline V gene encodes CDR1 MNHNS and CDR2 SASEGT. The CDR3 nucleotides are TGTGCCAGCAGTGGGGTGGGGGACAGGGGATACGAGCAGTACTTC. Encoded protein: CASSGVGDRGYEQYF.

Concerning this clone itself: The same CDR3 arises from other DNA sequences in this sample as well. V is TRBV30 and J is TRBJ2-7; D may correspond to TRBD1 or TRBD2 (5 bases each). The CDR3 is 11 residues long. The V end lost 2 bases, the J end lost 6 bases, and 8 bases lay between the germline ends. The germline gives CDR1 GTSNPN, CDR2 SVGIG (reference sequence). CDR3 nucleotide sequence: TGTGCCTGGAGTCCAGGGAGCGAGCAGTACTTC. Translated: CAWSPGSEQYF.

This clone was counted a single time. The identical CDR3 is also encoded by other nucleotide sequences in the sample. J is TRBJ2-1 and V is TRBV27; TRBD1 is a possible D gene (6 bases). The CDR3 is 14 residues long. Germline CDR1 is MNHEY and CDR2 is SMNVEV (reference sequence). V was cut by 3 bases and J by 1 base, with 7 bases left in between. The CDR3 region is CASSLQGSYNEQFF. CDR3 sequence (DNA): TGTGCCAGCAGTTTGCAGGGGTCCTACAATGAGCAGTTCTTC.

This chain joins TRBV27 and TRBJ2-2, with 7 nucleotides matching TRBD1. From germline, CDR1 is MNHEY and CDR2 SMNVEV (reference sequence). The junction had 8 bases not matched to a gene; V was cut back by 6 bases and J by 4 bases. This CDR3 region has 15 residues. The CDR3 DNA reads as TGTGCCAGCAGCCCAAGGGCAGGGGGCACCGGGGAGCTGTTTTTT. This gives the protein CASSPRAGGTGELFF.

V usage is TRBV29-1 and J usage is TRBJ2-3, with D perhaps TRBD1 (5 bases). Trimming cost V 7 bases and J 2 bases, with 19 bases left between them. This CDR3 comprises 15 residues. Per the germline V gene, CDR1 is SQVTM and CDR2 is ANQGSEA. The CDR3 sequence: CSATDSRYTTDTQYF. The CDR3 DNA sequence: TGCAGCGCGACCGACAGCCGCTACACCACAGATACGCAGTATTTT.

V is TRBV5-6 and J is TRBJ1-1; D is possibly TRBD1 (5 bases). The CDR3 runs to 13 residues. Germline V gives CDR1 SGHDT, CDR2 YYEEEE. V was clipped by 4 bases and J by 5 bases, with 12 bases between them. This CDR3 reads CASSRITGTEAFF. In nucleotides, the CDR3 is TGTGCCAGCAGCCGAATCACAGGAACTGAAGCTTTCTTT.

This chain uses TRBV27 with TRBJ2-5, with 10 bases matching TRBD2. Unmatched junction bases numbered 5, after V lost 5 bases and J lost 5 bases. Germline V CDR1 and CDR2: MNHEY, SMNVEV (reference sequence). This CDR3 has 14 residues. The DNA for the CDR3 is TGTGCCAGCAGTCTTAGCGGGGGGTTGGAGACCCAGTACTTC. The encoded protein is CASSLSGGLETQYF.

The V gene is TRBV27, the J gene TRBJ2-3, with TRBD1 matching over 7 bases. The CDR3 runs to 16 residues. V trimming: 5 bases; J trimming: 3 bases; junction bases outside the gene matches: 11. Germline assignment: CDR1 MNHEY and CDR2 SMNVEV (reference sequence). CDR3 coding DNA: TGTGCCAGCAGTACCGGGACAGACCATGAGACAGATACGCAGTATTTT. Translating gives CASSTGTDHETDTQYF.

The rearrangement joins TRBV7-2 to TRBJ2-2; D might be TRBD1 (6 bases). Germline V gene data show CDR1 as SGHTA and CDR2 as FQGNSA. The CDR3 runs to 16 residues. The V end lost 4 bases, the J end lost 2 bases, and 14 bases lay between the germline ends. CDR3 region: CASSSWDMRNTGELFF. DNA of the CDR3: TGTGCCAGCAGCTCCTGGGACATGAGAAACACCGGGGAGCTGTTTTTT.